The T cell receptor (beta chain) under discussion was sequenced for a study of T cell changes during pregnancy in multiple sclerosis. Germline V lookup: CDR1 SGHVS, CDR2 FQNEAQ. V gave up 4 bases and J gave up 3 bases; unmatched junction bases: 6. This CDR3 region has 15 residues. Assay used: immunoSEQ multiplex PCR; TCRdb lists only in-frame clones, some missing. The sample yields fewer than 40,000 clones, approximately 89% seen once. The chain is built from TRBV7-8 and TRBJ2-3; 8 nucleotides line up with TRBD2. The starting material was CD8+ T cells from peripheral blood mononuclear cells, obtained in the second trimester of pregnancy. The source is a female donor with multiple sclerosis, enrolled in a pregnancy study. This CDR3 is CASSSSGGVTDTQYF. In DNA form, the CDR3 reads TGTGCCAGCAGCTCCTCGGGGGGGGTTACAGATACGCAGTATTTT.